The 14 T cell receptor beta chains presented below share a single source sample, sequenced in a study of T cells in localized non-small cell lung cancer (dated by TCRdb to about 2020). The library relied on the immunoSEQ multiplex PCR assay. TCRdb limited this immuneACCESS table to in-frame rearrangements with V and J called. A share of clones is missing; checked studies link under half to unresolved V genes, and the rest is unexplained. This sample has 50,000 to 60,000 clones in its table, and 70% to 90% of those were observed once. The top ten hold around 17% of the sample. The sequencing here drew on PBMCs, taken before any cancer treatment. The receptor set was obtained from a female donor with stage II lung adenocarcinoma.

V usage is TRBV7-9 and J usage is TRBJ2-3, with a weak D call TRBD1 (6 bases). Germline CDR1 and CDR2: SEHNR and FQNEAQ (reference sequence). The CDR3 is 15 amino acids. Trimming cost V 1 base and J 3 bases, with 11 bases left between them. The chain's CDR3 is CASSLEGVGTDTQYF. The CDR3, as DNA: TGTGCCAGCAGCTTAGAGGGGGTTGGGACAGATACGCAGTATTTT. Using reference TRBV7-9 and TRBJ2-3 for the parts outside the CDR3, the full variable domain is DTGVSQNPRHKITKRGQNVTFRCDPISEHNRLYWYRQTLGQGPEFLTYFQNEAQLEKSRLLSDRFSAERPKGSFSTLEIQRTEQGDSAMYLCASSLEGVGTDTQYFGPGTRLTVL.

This clone was seen a handful of times. The chain employs TRBV5-5 and TRBJ2-1; D could derive from TRBD1 or TRBD2 (5 bases each). Germline CDR1 and CDR2: SGHKS and YYEKEE (reference sequence). The CDR3 has 15 residues. V lost 5 bases and J lost 1, with 13 bases in between. The DNA of the CDR3 is TGTGCCAGCAGACTCCTAGCAGGGTCCTACAATGAGCAGTTCTTC. Translated: CASRLLAGSYNEQFF.

The chain is built from TRBV6-4 and TRBJ2-2, with 9 nucleotides matching TRBD2. This CDR3 spans 15 amino acids. Germline CDR1 reads MRHNA; CDR2 reads SNTAGT. V lost 3 bases, J lost 7 bases, and 6 bases stayed unmatched. The CDR3 nucleotides read TGTGCCAGCAGTGAAACCGGGACTAGCCGCGGGGAGCTGTTTTTT. This encodes CASSETGTSRGELFF.

The chain uses TRBV5-5 and TRBJ2-3, with 9 bases matching TRBD2. The V segment lost 3 bases and the J segment 7 bases; nucleotides outside the gene matches: 6. Per the germline V gene, CDR1 is SGHKS and CDR2 is YYEKEE (reference sequence). The CDR3 runs to 14 residues. CDR3 sequence: CASSWRTSVNTQYF. Here the CDR3 DNA reads TGTGCCAGCAGCTGGCGGACTAGCGTAAATACGCAGTATTTT.

The chain couples TRBV29-1 to TRBJ2-4; a weak D match, TRBD1 (6 bases). From germline, CDR1 is SQVTM and CDR2 ANQGSEA. The CDR3 runs 16 residues. Trimming took 4 bases from V and 0 from J, leaving 16 bases between them. CDR3 sequence: CSVAWTVRLAKNIQYF. The CDR3 DNA reads as TGCAGCGTTGCTTGGACAGTGAGGTTAGCCAAAAACATTCAGTACTTC.

This sequence joins TRBV27 and TRBJ1-5; D is undetermined. The germline V and J ends were trimmed by 3 bases and 3 bases, with 6 bases remaining between them. Germline V gene data show CDR1 as MNHEY and CDR2 as SMNVEV (reference sequence). The CDR3 spans 13 residues. CDR3 residues: CASSFSPNQPQHF. The CDR3 DNA reads TGTGCCAGCAGTTTCAGCCCCAATCAGCCCCAGCATTTT.

The chain joins TRBV5-4 to TRBJ1-3, with 8 bases lining up with TRBD1. Trimming cost V 0 bases and J 2 bases; bases outside gene matches: 1. This CDR3 has 15 residues. CDR1 and CDR2 from the germline V gene are SGHNT and YYREEE (reference sequence). The chain's CDR3 is CASSLGDRTGNTIYF. The CDR3 DNA is TGTGCCAGCAGCTTGGGGGACAGGACTGGAAACACCATATATTTT.

The V call is TRBV11-2, the J call TRBJ1-3; maybe TRBD1 (6 bases). The CDR3 contains 17 residues. Germline V gene data show CDR1 as SGHAT and CDR2 as FQNNGV. With 6 bases removed from V and 5 bases from J, the gap between germline ends came to 23 bases. The CDR3 loop is CASRSPPGQVDRNTIYF. DNA of the CDR3: TGTGCCAGCAGATCTCCTCCGGGACAAGTTGATCGAAACACCATATATTTT.

The rearrangement links TRBV2 to TRBJ2-7; D ambiguous. CDR3 length equals 11 residues. The germline V gene has CDR1 SNHLY and CDR2 FYNNEI. Trimming left V 3 bases short and J 7 bases short, with 7 bases between. The CDR3 nucleotides read TGTGCCAGCAGTGAGAGAAGGGAGCAGTACTTC. Its protein is CASSERREQYF.

The rearrangement joins TRBV5-6 to TRBJ2-1; 9 bases map to TRBD2. The germline CDR1 and CDR2 sequences are SGHDT and YYEEEE. The CDR3 has 15 amino acids. The V and J ends lost 7 bases and 7 bases, in that order; junction bases with no gene match: 12. In DNA, the CDR3 is TGTGCCAGCGCCAAGCGGGGGGCGCTTAGGAATGAGCAGTTCTTC. As protein: CASAKRGALRNEQFF.

The chain has TRBV7-9 and TRBJ1-4; D gene uncertain. V was trimmed by 5 bases and J by 3 bases, leaving 19 bases between them. CDR1 and CDR2 from the germline V gene are SEHNR and FQNEAQ (reference sequence). This CDR3 has 17 residues. In DNA, the CDR3 is TGTGCCAGCAGCGAACCCAAAGGAGGGCGGCCTAATGAAAAACTGTTTTTT. Residues: CASSEPKGGRPNEKLFF.

Details on this clone: At one end, the junction sequence differs from germline, possibly due to a read error. CDR3 sequence: CASSLGAGNTIYF. CDR3 coding DNA: TGTGCTAGCAGCTTAGGAGCGGGAAACACCATATATTTT. V and J are TRBV7-7 and TRBJ1-3; no reliable D call. There are 13 residues in the CDR3. Germline loops: CDR1 SSHAT, CDR2 FNYEAQ (reference sequence). Drawing the rest from reference TRBV7-7 and TRBJ1-3, the complete variable domain is GAGVSQSPRYKVTKRGQDVTLRCDPISSHATLYWYQQALGQGPEFLTYFNYEAQPDKSGLPSDRFSAERPEGSISTLTIQRTEQRDSAMYRCASSLGAGNTIYFGEGSWLTVV.

This chain uses TRBV6-1 with TRBJ1-2; 7 bases match TRBD1. The CDR3 extends over 13 amino acids. From germline, CDR1 is MNHNS and CDR2 SASEGT. The J segment lost 4 bases and the V segment lost 6 bases, leaving 5 bases of the junction unmatched. CDR3 in amino acids: CASRTDRSYGYTF. CDR3 sequence (DNA): TGTGCCAGCAGGACGGACAGGTCCTATGGCTACACCTTC.

This clone came up a few times. This chain joins TRBV9 and TRBJ1-2; no clear D. From germline, CDR1 is SGDLS and CDR2 YYNGEE. Trimming pared 4 bases from V and 4 bases from J, leaving 17 bases between. This CDR3 comprises 15 residues. This CDR3 is CASSHGQEGSYGYTF. The CDR3 DNA follows: TGTGCCAGCAGCCACGGTCAGGAGGGATCCTATGGCTACACCTTC.